This entry describes one TCR beta chain. Antigen specificity is unknown. This sample was included in a study of T cell responses to AZD1222 COVID-19 vaccine. With 4 bases removed from V and 6 bases from J, the gap between germline ends came to 15 bases. The CDR3 consists of 14 residues. Per the germline V gene, CDR1 is SGHVS and CDR2 is FQNEAQ. Points from the study as a whole: An increase in Spike-specific TCR breadth and depth was observed after two AZD1222 doses. A mostly white British donor set with more females was recruited, and clonal diversity was possibly underestimated. Nearly half of the spike-specific TCRs reportedly recognize variant regions that carry no mutations.

This table comes from immunoSEQ multiplex PCR, and its TCRdb copy is limited to in-frame clones, with some not included. The sample lists 45,000 to 60,000 clones; around three quarters were seen once. This chain connects TRBV7-8 to TRBJ1-1, with a weak D call TRBD1 (6 bases). The receptor comes from an adult in good health. The sample here was peripheral blood, taken on day 0 of AZD1222 vaccination. For the CDR3, the DNA is TGTGCCAGCAGCTCCGTCAGGGGACGCGCTGAAGCTTTCTTT. It encodes CASSSVRGRAEAFF.